This T cell receptor (beta chain) was identified in a study of tumor-infiltrating lymphocytes in oesophageal squamous cell carcinoma. TCRdb reanalysed the PCR reads using MiXCR and keeps one entry per CDR3 protein. The sample consists of about 3,800 distinct CDR3 sequences, roughly a fifth of them appearing once. This CDR3 has 14 amino acids. CDR1 and CDR2 (germline): LGHDT, YNNKEL (reference sequence). V lost 0 bases and J lost 8, with 13 bases in between. This receptor was identified in a male donor with esophageal squamous cell carcinoma. The sample taken for sequencing was normal esophageal tissue next to the tumor. The rearrangement joins TRBV3-1 to TRBJ1-2; no clear D gene. The CDR3 DNA reads as TGTGCCAGCAGCCAAGATAACAGACGTGGAGGCTACACCTTC. It encodes CASSQDNRRGGYTF. Full variable domain (outside the CDR3, taken from reference TRBV3-1 and TRBJ1-2): DTAVSQTPKYLVTQMGNDKSIKCEQNLGHDTMYWYKQDSKKFLKIMFSYNNKELIINETVPNRFSPKSPDKAHLNLHINSLELGDSAVYFCASSQDNRRGGYTFGSGTRLTVV.